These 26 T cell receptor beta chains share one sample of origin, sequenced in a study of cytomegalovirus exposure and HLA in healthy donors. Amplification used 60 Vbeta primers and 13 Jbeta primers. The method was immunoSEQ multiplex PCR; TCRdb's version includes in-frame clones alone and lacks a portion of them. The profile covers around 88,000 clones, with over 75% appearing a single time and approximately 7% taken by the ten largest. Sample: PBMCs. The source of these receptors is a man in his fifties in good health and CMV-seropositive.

The CDR3 here is CASSPDRTNEQFF. CDR3 sequence (DNA): TGCGCCAGCAGCCCGGACAGGACCAATGAGCAGTTCTTC. This chain uses TRBV5-1 with TRBJ2-1; 7 bases match TRBD1. Germline V gives CDR1 SGHRS, CDR2 YFSETQ. There are 13 residues in the CDR3. With 4 bases clipped from V and 6 bases from J, the junction kept 4 bases outside the gene matches.

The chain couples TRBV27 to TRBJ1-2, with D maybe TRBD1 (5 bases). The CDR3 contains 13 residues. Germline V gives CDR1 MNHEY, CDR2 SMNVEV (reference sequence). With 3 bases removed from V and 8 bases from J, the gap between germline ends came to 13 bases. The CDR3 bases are TGTGCCAGCAGTTTTATAGGCCGACAGGGCTACACCTTC. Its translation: CASSFIGRQGYTF.

CDR3 coding DNA: TGTGCCAGCAGTGTCGAAAGGACAGGAAATGAAAAACTGTTTTTT. This codes for CASSVERTGNEKLFF. The V call is TRBV2, the J call TRBJ1-4, with TRBD1 matching 7 bases. From germline, CDR1 is SNHLY and CDR2 FYNNEI. V dropped 4 bases and J dropped 5; count of bases not matched to a gene: 7. The CDR3 has 15 residues.

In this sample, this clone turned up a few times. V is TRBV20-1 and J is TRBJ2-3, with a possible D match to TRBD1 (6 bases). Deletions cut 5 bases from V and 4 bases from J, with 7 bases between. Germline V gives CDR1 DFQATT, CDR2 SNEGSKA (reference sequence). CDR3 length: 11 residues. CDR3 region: CSAGQPDTQYF. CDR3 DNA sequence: TGCAGTGCTGGACAGCCAGATACGCAGTATTTT.

CDR3 amino acids: CAWSGGQRSAFF. The CDR3 DNA is TGTGCCTGGAGTGGGGGACAAAGATCGGCTTTCTTT. The rearrangement uses TRBV30 and TRBJ1-1; D is possibly TRBD1 (6 bases). Germline V gives CDR1 GTSNPN, CDR2 SVGIG (reference sequence). V gave up 1 base and J gave up 11 bases, with 14 bases separating them. The CDR3 covers 12 residues.

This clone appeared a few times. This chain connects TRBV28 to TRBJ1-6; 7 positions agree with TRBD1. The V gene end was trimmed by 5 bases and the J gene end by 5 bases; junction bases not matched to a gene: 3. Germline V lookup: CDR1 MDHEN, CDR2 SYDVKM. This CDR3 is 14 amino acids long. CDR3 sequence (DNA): TGTGCCAGCAGTCCACAGGGGAATAATTCACCCCTCCACTTT. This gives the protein CASSPQGNNSPLHF.

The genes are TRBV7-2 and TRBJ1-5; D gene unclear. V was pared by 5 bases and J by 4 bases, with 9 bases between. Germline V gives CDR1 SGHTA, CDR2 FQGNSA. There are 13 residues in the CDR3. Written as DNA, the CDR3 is TGTGCCAGCAGCGCCCAGGAAAATCAGCCCCAGCATTTT. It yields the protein CASSAQENQPQHF. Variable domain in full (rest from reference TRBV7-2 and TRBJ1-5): GAGVSQSPSNKVTEKGKDVELRCDPISGHTALYWYRQSLGQGLEFLIYFQGNSAPDKSGLPSDRFSAERTGGSVSTLTIQRTQQEDSAVYLCASSAQENQPQHFGDGTRLSIL.

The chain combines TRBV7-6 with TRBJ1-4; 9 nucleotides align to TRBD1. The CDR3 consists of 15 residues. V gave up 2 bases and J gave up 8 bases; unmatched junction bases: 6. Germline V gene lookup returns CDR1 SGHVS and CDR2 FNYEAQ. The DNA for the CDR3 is TGTGCCAGCAGCTTAAAACAGGGGGCATGGGAAAAACTGTTTTTT. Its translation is CASSLKQGAWEKLFF.

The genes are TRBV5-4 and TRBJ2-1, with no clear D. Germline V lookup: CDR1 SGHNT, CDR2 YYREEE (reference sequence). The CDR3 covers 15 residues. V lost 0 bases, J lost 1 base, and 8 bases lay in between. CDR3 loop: CASSLDSSSYNEQFF. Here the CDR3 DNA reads TGTGCCAGCAGCTTGGACTCAAGTTCCTACAATGAGCAGTTCTTC.

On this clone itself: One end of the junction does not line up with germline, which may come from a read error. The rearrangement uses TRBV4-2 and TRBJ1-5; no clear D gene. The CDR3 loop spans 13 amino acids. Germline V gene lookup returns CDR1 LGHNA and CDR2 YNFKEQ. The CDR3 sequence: CASSQGVGEPQNF. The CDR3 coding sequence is TGTGCCAGCAGCCAAGGGGTCGGGGAGCCCCAGAATTTT.

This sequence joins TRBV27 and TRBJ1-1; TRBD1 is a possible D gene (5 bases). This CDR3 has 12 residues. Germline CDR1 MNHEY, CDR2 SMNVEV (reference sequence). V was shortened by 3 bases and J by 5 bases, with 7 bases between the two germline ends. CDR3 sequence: CASSLKGTEAFF. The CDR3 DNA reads TGTGCCAGCAGTTTGAAGGGGACTGAAGCTTTCTTT.

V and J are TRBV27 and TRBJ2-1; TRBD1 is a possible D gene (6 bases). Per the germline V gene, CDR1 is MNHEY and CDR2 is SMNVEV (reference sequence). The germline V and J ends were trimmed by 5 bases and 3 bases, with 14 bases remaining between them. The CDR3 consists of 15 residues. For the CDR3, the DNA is TGTGCCAGCAGTACCCTAAGGGACATCTACAATGAGCAGTTCTTC. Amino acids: CASSTLRDIYNEQFF.

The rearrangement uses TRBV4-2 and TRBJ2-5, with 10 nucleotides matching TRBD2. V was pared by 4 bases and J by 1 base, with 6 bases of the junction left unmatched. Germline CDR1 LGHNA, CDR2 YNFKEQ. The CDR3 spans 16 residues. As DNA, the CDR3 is TGTGCCAGCAGCCCCCTGACTAGCGGGTTCCAAGAGACCCAGTACTTC. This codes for CASSPLTSGFQETQYF.

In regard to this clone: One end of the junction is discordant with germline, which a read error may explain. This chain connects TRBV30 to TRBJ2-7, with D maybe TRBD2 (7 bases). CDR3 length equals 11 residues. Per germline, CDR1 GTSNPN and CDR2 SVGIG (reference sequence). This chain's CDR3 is CAWSVRGGMDF. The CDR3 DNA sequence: TGTGCCTGGAGTGTAAGGGGGGGGATGGACTTC.

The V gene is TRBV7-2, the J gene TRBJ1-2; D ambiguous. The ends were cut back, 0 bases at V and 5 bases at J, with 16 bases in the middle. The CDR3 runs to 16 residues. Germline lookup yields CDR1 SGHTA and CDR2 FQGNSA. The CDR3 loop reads CASSLAINAANYGYTF. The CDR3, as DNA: TGTGCCAGCAGCTTAGCGATAAACGCGGCGAATTATGGCTACACCTTC.

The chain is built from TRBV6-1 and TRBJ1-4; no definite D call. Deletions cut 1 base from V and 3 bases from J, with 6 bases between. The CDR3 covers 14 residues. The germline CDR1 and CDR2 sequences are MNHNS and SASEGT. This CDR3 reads CASSEGGSNEKLFF. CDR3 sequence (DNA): TGTGCCAGCAGTGAAGGAGGCTCTAATGAAAAACTGTTTTTT.

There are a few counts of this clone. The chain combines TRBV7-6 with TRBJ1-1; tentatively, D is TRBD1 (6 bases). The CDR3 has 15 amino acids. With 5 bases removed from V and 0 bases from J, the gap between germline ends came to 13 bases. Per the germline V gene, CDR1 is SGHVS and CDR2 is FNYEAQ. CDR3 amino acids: CASSKLQGMNTEAFF. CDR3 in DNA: TGTGCCAGCAGCAAGCTACAGGGCATGAACACTGAAGCTTTCTTT.

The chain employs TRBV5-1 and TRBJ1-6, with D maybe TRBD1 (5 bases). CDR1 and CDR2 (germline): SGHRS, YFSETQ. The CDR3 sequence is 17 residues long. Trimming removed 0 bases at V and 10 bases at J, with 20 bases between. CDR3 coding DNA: TGCGCCAGCAGCTTGGTGGCAGGGCTTAGGAGTGAATCACCCCTCCACTTT. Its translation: CASSLVAGLRSESPLHF.

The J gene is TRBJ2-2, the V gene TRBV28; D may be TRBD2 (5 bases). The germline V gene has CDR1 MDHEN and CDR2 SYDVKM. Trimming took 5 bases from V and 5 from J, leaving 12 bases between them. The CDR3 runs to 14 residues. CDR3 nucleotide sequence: TGTGCCAGCAGTCCCGGGGTGGTTACCGGGGAGCTGTTTTTT. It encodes CASSPGVVTGELFF.

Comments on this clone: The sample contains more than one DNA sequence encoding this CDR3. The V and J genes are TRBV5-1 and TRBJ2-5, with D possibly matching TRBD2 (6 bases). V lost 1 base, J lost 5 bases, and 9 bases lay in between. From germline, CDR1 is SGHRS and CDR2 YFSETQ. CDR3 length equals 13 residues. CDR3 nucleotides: TGCGCCAGCAGCTTGAGTGGGGGGGAGACCCAGTACTTC. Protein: CASSLSGGETQYF.

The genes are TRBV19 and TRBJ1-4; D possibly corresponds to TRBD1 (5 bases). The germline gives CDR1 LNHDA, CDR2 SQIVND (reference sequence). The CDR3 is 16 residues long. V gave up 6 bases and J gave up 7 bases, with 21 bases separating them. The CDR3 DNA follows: TGTGCCAGTAGCAGGAAACTACTCTCCGGGGGTGAAAAACTGTTTTTT. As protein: CASSRKLLSGGEKLFF. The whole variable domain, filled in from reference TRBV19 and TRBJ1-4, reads DGGITQSPKYLFRKEGQNVTLSCEQNLNHDAMYWYRQDPGQGLRLIYYSQIVNDFQKGDIAEGYSVSREKKESFPLTVTSAQKNPTAFYLCASSRKLLSGGEKLFFGSGTQLSVL.

CDR3 protein: CASSFGTGDNEQFF. The CDR3 DNA reads TGTGCCAGCAGCTTCGGGACAGGGGACAATGAGCAGTTCTTC. The V gene is TRBV13, the J gene TRBJ2-1; 10 positions agree with TRBD1. Looked up from germline, CDR1 is PRHDT and CDR2 is FYEKMQ (reference sequence). J gave up 5 bases and V 3 bases, and 1 base lay outside the gene matches. CDR3 length equals 14 residues.

The CDR3 sequence: CASSYMTGEETQYF. For the CDR3, the DNA is TGTGCCAGCAGTTACATGACGGGGGAGGAGACCCAGTACTTC. This chain joins TRBV6-5 and TRBJ2-5, with a weak D call TRBD2 (6 bases). V gave up 2 bases and J gave up 5 bases, with 12 bases separating them. The CDR3 is made up of 14 amino acids. CDR1 MNHEY and CDR2 SVGAGI come from the germline V gene.

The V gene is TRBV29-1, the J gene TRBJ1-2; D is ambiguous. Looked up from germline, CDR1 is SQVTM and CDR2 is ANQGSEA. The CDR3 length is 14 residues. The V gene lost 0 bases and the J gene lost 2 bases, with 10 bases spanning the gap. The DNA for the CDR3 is TGCAGCGTTGAAGATCGGAGGATGAACTATGGCTACACCTTC. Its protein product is CSVEDRRMNYGYTF.

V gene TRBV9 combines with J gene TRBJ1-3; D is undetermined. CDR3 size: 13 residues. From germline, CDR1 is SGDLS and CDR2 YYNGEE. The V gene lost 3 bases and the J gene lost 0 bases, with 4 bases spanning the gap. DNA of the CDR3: TGTGCCAGCAGCGCCCTCTCTGGAAACACCATATATTTT. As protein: CASSALSGNTIYF.

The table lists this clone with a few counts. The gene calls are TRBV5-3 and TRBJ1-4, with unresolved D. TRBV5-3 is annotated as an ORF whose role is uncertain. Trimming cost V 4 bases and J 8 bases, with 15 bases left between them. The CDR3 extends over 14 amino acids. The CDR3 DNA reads TGTGCCAGAAGCCCTATCGGACTGGAGGAAAAACTGTTTTTT. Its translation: CARSPIGLEEKLFF.